These T cell receptor beta chains were read from a single sample in a study of blood T cell repertoires in COVID-19. Sequenced by immunoSEQ multiplex PCR; TCRdb stores in-frame clones only, minus some. Of 300,000 to 450,000 clones detected, 87% appear once; the ten largest clones hold 1% to 1.5%. Sequencing was performed on PBMCs or T cells enriched from blood (not recorded which). Every receptor here comes from a young man who had recovered from COVID-19. The CDR3 runs from the conserved cysteine through the conserved F or W. The D gene is left open where the match is weak. Not all rows give a size; the values are once, few, many and, for expanded clones, a class.

TRBJ1-6 | TRBV4-1 | TRBD1 | . | TGCGCCAGCAGCCAAGGCCCGGGACAGGTTCTACCCCTCCACTTT | CASSQGPGQVLPLHF
TRBJ2-6 | TRBV19 | TRBD1 | . | TGTGCCAGTAGTCAGGACAGGGCTGGGGCCAACGTCCTGACTTTC | CASSQDRAGANVLTF
TRBJ1-2 | TRBV10-3 | . | . | TGTGCCATCGAGGACAATGGCTATGGCTACACCTTC | CAIEDNGYGYTF
TRBJ1-5 | TRBV15 | . | . | TGTGCCACCAGCAGAGATCGATCGGTGGCAGGCTATAGCAATCAGCCCCAGCATTTT | CATSRDRSVAGYSNQPQHF
TRBJ1-1 | TRBV9 | TRBD1 | . | TGTGCCAGCAGCCCAGGACAGAGACAGGGTGAAGCTTTCTTT | CASSPGQRQGEAFF
TRBJ2-3 | TRBV18 | TRBD2 | . | TGTGCCAGCTCACCTCTAGCGGGGGGGACTGATACGCAGTATTTT | CASSPLAGGTDTQYF
TRBJ1-6 | TRBV5-4 | TRBD1 | . | TGTGCCAGCAGCCGTACAGGGGGAGAATCACCCCTCCACTTT | CASSRTGGESPLHF
TRBJ2-3 | TRBV3-1/TRBV3-2 | . | once | TGTGCCAGCAGCCAAGATTTCGCGGGGGCCCTCACAGATACGCAGTATTTT | CASSQDFAGALTDTQYF
TRBJ2-3 | TRBV18 | TRBD1 | . | TGTGCCAGCTCACCACCGGTGGGACAGGGAACAGATACGCAGTATTTT | CASSPPVGQGTDTQYF
TRBJ1-1 | TRBV7-9 | TRBD1 | . | TGTGCCAGCAGCTTACTGAGACAGGGAAACACTGAAGCTTTCTTT | CASSLLRQGNTEAFF
TRBJ2-5 | TRBV19 | . | . | TGTGCCAGTAGTAGGGTGCCAGGACTACAAGAGACCCAGTACTTC | CASSRVPGLQETQYF
TRBJ1-6 | TRBV5-5 | . | . | TGTGCCAGCAGCGACCACTGGGCGGGAGGGTTTTCACCCCTCCACTTT | CASSDHWAGGFSPLHF
TRBJ1-1 | TRBV12-5 | . | . | TGTGCTAGTGGTCCGAGCCCAGCGGAGGCAGGACAGAACCAAGCTTTCTTT | CASGPSPAEAGQNQAFF
TRBJ1-1 | TRBV6-5 | . | . | TGTGCCAGCAGCAAGGACTGGTGGGACACTGAAGCTTTCTTT | CASSKDWWDTEAFF
TRBJ2-3 | TRBV29-1 | . | . | TGCAGCGCCCGGGGGGCCACCACCAGCACAGATACGCAGTATTTT | CSARGATTSTDTQYF
TRBJ1-2 | TRBV4-2 | . | . | TGTGCCAGCCTCAAGGCAGGGTATGGCTACACCTTC | CASLKAGYGYTF
TRBJ1-1 | TRBV19 | . | . | TGTGCCAGTAGTATAGATACAGTATCTACTGAAGCTTTCTTT | CASSIDTVSTEAFF
TRBJ2-3 | TRBV4-2 | . | . | TGTGCCAGCAGCCACACACACGGCACAGATACGCAGTATTTT | CASSHTHGTDTQYF
TRBJ1-2 | TRBV7-3 | . | . | TGTGCCAGCAGCCAGCCGGGGGGGAATGGCTACACCTTC | CASSQPGGNGYTF
TRBJ1-1 | TRBV5-4 | . | few | TGTGCCAGCAGCTACAAAGCTAGTGGTATTTCGAACACTGAAGCTTTCTTT | CASSYKASGISNTEAFF
TRBJ1-2 | TRBV5-1 | TRBD1 | . | TGCGCCAGCAGTGCCGGACAGGGGAACTATGGCTACACCTTC | CASSAGQGNYGYTF
TRBJ1-1 | TRBV7-9 | TRBD1 | . | TGTGCCAGCAGCCCCGGACAGGGGGTAGGGGCTGAAGCTTTCTTT | CASSPGQGVGAEAFF
TRBJ1-6 | TRBV30 | . | . | TGTGCCTGGAGTCAATCCGGGACTCATAATTCACCCCTCCACTTT | CAWSQSGTHNSPLHF
TRBJ1-4 | TRBV9 | . | few | TGTGCCAGCAGCGTAGCCGGAGGGGCTGATGAAAAACTGTTTTTT | CASSVAGGADEKLFF
TRBJ1-4 | TRBV5-1 | . | . | TGCGCCAGCAGCTTGTTAGTGCAGGGCCCTAATGAAAAACTGTTTTTT | CASSLLVQGPNEKLFF
TRBJ2-1 | TRBV9 | TRBD2 | . | TGTGCCAGCAGCGTAGTTTCACTAGCGGGGGGAAATGAGCAGTTCTTC | CASSVVSLAGGNEQFF
TRBJ1-2 | TRBV27 | TRBD1 | . | TGTGCCAGCAGTCCTAGGCCCCCCGGGACAGGGGTTGGGGGCTATGGCTACACCTTC | CASSPRPPGTGVGGYGYTF
TRBJ2-5 | TRBV6-1 | . | . | TGTGCCAGCAGTGAAGCCAAAGGAGGGACCCAGTACTTC | CASSEAKGGTQYF
TRBJ2-4 | TRBV7-8 | . | . | TGTGCCAGCAGCTTAGAAACGGGAAACATTCAGTACTTC | CASSLETGNIQYF
TRBJ2-5 | TRBV3-1/TRBV3-2 | TRBD2 | . | TGTGCCAGCAGCCACTCCCCTAGCGGGGGGCAAGAGACCCAGTACTTC | CASSHSPSGGQETQYF
TRBJ1-2 | TRBV5-1 | TRBD1 | . | TGCGCCAGCAGCTCGGGACAGGTCCAGACTAACTATGGCTACACCTTC | CASSSGQVQTNYGYTF
TRBJ1-2 | TRBV6-5 | . | . | TGTGCCAGCAGTTACTCGGCAGGGAACTATGGCTACACCTTC | CASSYSAGNYGYTF
TRBJ2-3 | TRBV3-1/TRBV3-2 | . | . | TGTGCCAGCAGCCCGACTCGCACGGATACGCAGTATTTT | CASSPTRTDTQYF
TRBJ1-1 | TRBV7-9 | . | once | TGTGCCAGCAGCTTATGGAGGGGATTCGGACGCACTGAAGCTTTCTTT | CASSLWRGFGRTEAFF